This T cell receptor beta chain was observed in a study of blood T cell repertoires in COVID-19. Profiling relied on immunoSEQ multiplex PCR, and the TCRdb table lists in-frame clones only, not all of them. The data show about 180,000 clones, nearly 90% seen once. V shed 1 base and J 2 bases; nucleotides not matched to a gene: 3. Germline CDR1 is SGHTA and CDR2 is FQGNSA. The CDR3 spans 15 residues. The chain uses TRBV7-2 and TRBJ2-7, with 9 bases identical to TRBD1. The receptor comes from a woman in her thirties or forties with acute COVID-19. The specimen was PBMCs or T cells enriched from blood (not recorded which). This CDR3 is CASSLEGTGPYEQYF. The CDR3 DNA follows: TGTGCCAGCAGCTTAGAAGGGACAGGGCCCTACGAGCAGTACTTC.